This paragraph reports one T cell receptor (beta chain). Its antigen is currently unknown. This entry is derived from a study of CD8 T cells in Susac syndrome. Findings and caveats of the study: Acknowledgment was made by the study that its TCR sequencing and HLA analysis involved a relatively small number of individuals.

The germline V gene has CDR1 MNHEY and CDR2 SMNVEV (reference sequence). The length of the CDR3 is 18 residues. V dropped 6 bases and J dropped 0; count of bases not matched to a gene: 8. RNA, at roughly 0.5 to 1 ug, was reverse transcribed with random hexamers. Amplification of TCR beta CDR3 was carried out by immunoSEQ multiplex PCR, which covered 54 Vbeta and 13 Jbeta segments. TCRdb re-called the immunoSEQ multiplex PCR reads with MiXCR, one entry per CDR3 protein. The top ten clones hold 0.08% to 0.11% of a sample with about 200,000 distinct CDR3 sequences, approximately 95% of them seen once. The receptor was isolated from a human donor in good health. The chain joins TRBV27 to TRBJ2-2; TRBD2 matches 12 bases. Material for sequencing was CD4+ T cells from PBMCs. CDR3: CASSPGTSGSSNTGELFF. CDR3 coding DNA: TGTGCCAGCAGCCCTGGGACTAGCGGGTCCTCGAACACCGGGGAGCTGTTTTTT.